The rows below give T cell receptor beta chains drawn from one sample of a study of blood T cells in healthy people across ages. TCRdb re-called the 5' RACE reads with MiXCR, one entry per CDR3 protein. The table lists around 600,000 distinct CDR3 sequences, 45% to 55% of them singletons. Sequenced input: blood. Receptors were obtained from a man older than 75 in good health. CDR3s include the opening cysteine and the closing phenylalanine or tryptophan. The D gene is left open where the match is weak. The size entry is marked missing in some rows and otherwise reads once, few, many or a size class.

CDR3 length: 13; D gene: .; V gene: TRBV12-3/TRBV12-4; J gene: TRBJ1-5; clone size: .; CDR3 DNA: TGTGCCAGCAGTCTCGTAGTGAATCAGCTCCAGCATTTT; CDR3 protein: CASSLVVNQLQHF
CDR3 length: 11; D gene: .; V gene: TRBV20-1; J gene: TRBJ2-7; clone size: few; CDR3 DNA: TGCAGTGCTAGAGAAGTCAGGCTGGAGTACTTC; CDR3 protein: CSAREVRLEYF
CDR3 length: 11; D gene: .; V gene: TRBV28; J gene: TRBJ1-5; clone size: .; CDR3 DNA: TGTGCCAGCAGTTTGAATCAGCCCCAGCATTTT; CDR3 protein: CASSLNQPQHF
CDR3 length: 15; D gene: .; V gene: TRBV5-1; J gene: TRBJ1-2; clone size: .; CDR3 DNA: TGCGCCAGCAGCCCCCATGGGGGCGAAGTCAGTGGCTACACCTTC; CDR3 protein: CASSPHGGEVSGYTF
CDR3 length: 14; D gene: .; V gene: TRBV7-2; J gene: TRBJ2-7; clone size: few; CDR3 DNA: TGTGCCAGCAGCTTCCGGGACCCGCGGGGCGAGCAGTACTTC; CDR3 protein: CASSFRDPRGEQYF
CDR3 length: 15; D gene: .; V gene: TRBV3-1; J gene: TRBJ2-1; clone size: .; CDR3 DNA: TGTGCCAGCAGCCGCCCCGGGGCGGGGTACAATGAGCAGTTCTTC; CDR3 protein: CASSRPGAGYNEQFF
CDR3 length: 17; D gene: .; V gene: TRBV9; J gene: TRBJ1-3; clone size: .; CDR3 DNA: TGTGCCAGCAGCGTGGGGCCGGACAGCTTCTCTGGAAACACCATATATTTT; CDR3 protein: CASSVGPDSFSGNTIYF
CDR3 length: 16; D gene: .; V gene: TRBV4-1; J gene: TRBJ2-3; clone size: .; CDR3 DNA: TGCGCCAGCAGCCAATCGTCCGGGGAGACGACAGATACGCAGTATTTT; CDR3 protein: CASSQSSGETTDTQYF
CDR3 length: 16; D gene: .; V gene: TRBV7-9; J gene: TRBJ1-1; clone size: .; CDR3 DNA: TGTGCCAGCAGCTCGGAGGTGGGGGCTTCATACGGTGAAGCTTTCTTT; CDR3 protein: CASSSEVGASYGEAFF
CDR3 length: 17; D gene: .; V gene: TRBV12-5; J gene: TRBJ2-4; clone size: .; CDR3 DNA: TGTGCTAGTGGTCTCAGACTGATCGGTACAGCCAAAAACATTCAGTACTTC; CDR3 protein: CASGLRLIGTAKNIQYF
CDR3 length: 16; D gene: .; V gene: TRBV6-5; J gene: TRBJ1-5; clone size: few; CDR3 DNA: TGTGCCAGCAGTTACTCGACGAGGGGGTACGAGCAGCCCCAGCATTTT; CDR3 protein: CASSYSTRGYEQPQHF
CDR3 length: 14; D gene: .; V gene: TRBV7-9; J gene: TRBJ2-7; clone size: .; CDR3 DNA: TGTGCCAGCAGCCCACGGCATCAGGCGGGCGAGCAGTACTTC; CDR3 protein: CASSPRHQAGEQYF
CDR3 length: 12; D gene: .; V gene: TRBV28; J gene: TRBJ1-1; clone size: few; CDR3 DNA: TGTGCCAGCGTGGAGATGAACACTGAAGCTTTCTTT; CDR3 protein: CASVEMNTEAFF
CDR3 length: 18; D gene: TRBD2; V gene: TRBV4-3; J gene: TRBJ2-1; clone size: .; CDR3 DNA: TGCGCCAGCAGCCAAGAACTAGCGGGAGGGCCAATAAACAATGAGCAGTTCTTC; CDR3 protein: CASSQELAGGPINNEQFF
CDR3 length: 11; D gene: .; V gene: TRBV6-5; J gene: TRBJ2-7; clone size: many; CDR3 DNA: TGTGCCAGCAAAGGACAGAGGGGGCAGTACTTC; CDR3 protein: CASKGQRGQYF
CDR3 length: 12; D gene: .; V gene: TRBV10-3; J gene: TRBJ2-5; clone size: many; CDR3 DNA: TGTGCCATCAGGGACGGACTAGAGACCCAGTACTTC; CDR3 protein: CAIRDGLETQYF
CDR3 length: 14; D gene: TRBD2; V gene: TRBV12-3/TRBV12-4; J gene: TRBJ2-1; clone size: .; CDR3 DNA: TGTGCCAGCAGTTTCCTAGCGGGTTACAATGAGCAGTTCTTC; CDR3 protein: CASSFLAGYNEQFF
CDR3 length: 16; D gene: TRBD1; V gene: TRBV5-1; J gene: TRBJ2-6; clone size: once; CDR3 DNA: TGCGCCAGCAGCTTGCATGGGACAGACGGGGCCAACGTCCTGACTTTC; CDR3 protein: CASSLHGTDGANVLTF
CDR3 length: 12; D gene: TRBD2; V gene: TRBV6-2/TRBV6-3; J gene: TRBJ2-5; clone size: .; CDR3 DNA: TGTGCCAGTGGCGGGGGTCAAGAGACCCAGTACTTC; CDR3 protein: CASGGGQETQYF
CDR3 length: 13; D gene: .; V gene: TRBV27; J gene: TRBJ2-4; clone size: few; CDR3 DNA: TGTGCCAGCAGCCTGGTGTGGGGAGACATTCAGTACTTC; CDR3 protein: CASSLVWGDIQYF
CDR3 length: 15; D gene: TRBD1; V gene: TRBV18; J gene: TRBJ1-4; clone size: .; CDR3 DNA: TGTGCCAGCTCACCCACCGGGACAGGGGATGAAAAACTGTTTTTT; CDR3 protein: CASSPTGTGDEKLFF
CDR3 length: 20; D gene: .; V gene: TRBV6-5; J gene: TRBJ1-5; clone size: .; CDR3 DNA: TGTGCCAGCAGTTACTCGCCAGGGGCTATTGGAACGCGAAGCAATCAGCCCCAGCATTTT; CDR3 protein: CASSYSPGAIGTRSNQPQHF
CDR3 length: 17; D gene: TRBD2; V gene: TRBV5-1; J gene: TRBJ2-1; clone size: .; CDR3 DNA: TGCGCCAGCGCAAGGGCACTAGCGCAGAGCTCCTACAATGAGCAGTTCTTC; CDR3 protein: CASARALAQSSYNEQFF
CDR3 length: 14; D gene: .; V gene: TRBV6-5; J gene: TRBJ1-4; clone size: .; CDR3 DNA: TGTGCCAGCAGTTTCAGGGGATCGGGTGAAAAACTGTTTTTT; CDR3 protein: CASSFRGSGEKLFF
CDR3 length: 11; D gene: .; V gene: TRBV3-1; J gene: TRBJ2-1; clone size: .; CDR3 DNA: TGTGCCAGCAGCCAAACCTATGAGCAGTTCTTC; CDR3 protein: CASSQTYEQFF
CDR3 length: 14; D gene: TRBD2; V gene: TRBV9; J gene: TRBJ2-4; clone size: .; CDR3 DNA: TGTGCCAGCAGCCCCCGGACTAGCGGGAGTGAGCAGTACTTC; CDR3 protein: CASSPRTSGSEQYF
CDR3 length: 15; D gene: TRBD1; V gene: TRBV7-2; J gene: TRBJ1-5; clone size: .; CDR3 DNA: TGTGCCAGCAGCAACGACAGGGGGATTAGTCAGCCCCAGCATTTT; CDR3 protein: CASSNDRGISQPQHF
CDR3 length: 18; D gene: TRBD2; V gene: TRBV2; J gene: TRBJ2-1; clone size: few; CDR3 DNA: TGTGCCAGCAGTGCTGCTAGCGGGAGGCAAAACTCCTACAATGAGCAGTTCTTC; CDR3 protein: CASSAASGRQNSYNEQFF
CDR3 length: 15; D gene: TRBD1; V gene: TRBV6-5; J gene: TRBJ2-2; clone size: .; CDR3 DNA: TGTGCCAGCAGGGGTGGGACAGGGGACACCGGGGAGCTGTTTTTT; CDR3 protein: CASRGGTGDTGELFF
CDR3 length: 13; D gene: .; V gene: TRBV20-1; J gene: TRBJ2-2; clone size: once; CDR3 DNA: TGCAGTGCTAGAGATCGGGGGACCGGGGAGCTGTTTTTT; CDR3 protein: CSARDRGTGELFF